A selection of T cell receptor beta chains follows, all from one sample in a study of T cells after yellow fever vaccination. From the 5' RACE reads, TCRdb called clonotypes with MiXCR, one entry per CDR3 protein. Found here are about 50,000 distinct CDR3 sequences, roughly 7.4% of them singletons; the top ten hold 28%. This sample comprised CD8+ T cells sorted from PBMCs, obtained roughly 14 days after the first yellow fever vaccination. These receptors all come from a man younger than 35 who received the YFV17D yellow fever vaccine. CDR3s leave out the opening cysteine and the closing phenylalanine or tryptophan.

v_gene: TRBV6-2/TRBV6-3
j_gene: TRBJ2-2
CDR3aa: ASREGREATGELF

v_gene: TRBV6-5
j_gene: TRBJ2-7
CDR3aa: ASSSGSGGSSSYEQY

v_gene: TRBV7-2
j_gene: TRBJ2-7
CDR3aa: ASSLAEGTGAYEQY

v_gene: TRBV12-3/TRBV12-4
j_gene: TRBJ1-3
CDR3aa: ASGTGKSQRNTIY

v_gene: TRBV5-1
j_gene: TRBJ2-1
CDR3aa: ASSDRTRQGEQF

v_gene: TRBV6-1
j_gene: TRBJ2-7
CDR3aa: ASSEKVGGADDEQY

v_gene: TRBV5-1
j_gene: TRBJ1-2
CDR3aa: ASRPFGGQDGYT

v_gene: TRBV11-2
j_gene: TRBJ1-2
CDR3aa: ASSLGIGGENYGYT

v_gene: TRBV12-5
j_gene: TRBJ1-3
CDR3aa: ASGSGGGDGNTIY

v_gene: TRBV7-6
j_gene: TRBJ2-7
CDR3aa: ASSLATGLGDYEQY

v_gene: TRBV6-2/TRBV6-3
j_gene: TRBJ2-5
CDR3aa: ASSSLEGTQY

v_gene: TRBV5-5
j_gene: TRBJ1-5
CDR3aa: ASSSGSGDQPQH

v_gene: TRBV7-6
j_gene: TRBJ2-5
CDR3aa: ASSSGPVSETQY

v_gene: TRBV6-4
j_gene: TRBJ2-2
CDR3aa: ASSDSSGGTGELF

v_gene: TRBV7-2
j_gene: TRBJ2-1
CDR3aa: ASSLAGWTVVYNEQF

v_gene: TRBV7-6
j_gene: TRBJ1-5
CDR3aa: ASSLDVTGSNQPQH

v_gene: TRBV7-8
j_gene: TRBJ2-2
CDR3aa: ASRQGQGPTGELF

v_gene: TRBV5-6
j_gene: TRBJ1-6
CDR3aa: ASSLGIGPLH

v_gene: TRBV7-2
j_gene: TRBJ2-6
CDR3aa: ASSFDHSGANVLT

v_gene: TRBV4-3
j_gene: TRBJ2-5
CDR3aa: ASSQGSGGRETQY

v_gene: TRBV20-1
j_gene: TRBJ1-3
CDR3aa: SAPVADSGNTIY

v_gene: TRBV9
j_gene: TRBJ2-5
CDR3aa: ASSAALSTGVEETQY

v_gene: TRBV19
j_gene: TRBJ2-1
CDR3aa: ASSWLEGNEQF

v_gene: TRBV15
j_gene: TRBJ1-6
CDR3aa: ATRRARGGNSPLH

v_gene: TRBV5-1
j_gene: TRBJ2-3
CDR3aa: ASSLVSGGAGDTQY

v_gene: TRBV6-2/TRBV6-3
j_gene: TRBJ2-1
CDR3aa: AISRGGRQF

v_gene: TRBV2
j_gene: TRBJ1-2
CDR3aa: ASSGAYNYGYT

v_gene: TRBV20-1
j_gene: TRBJ2-1
CDR3aa: SARAPLLASSYNEQF

v_gene: TRBV7-9
j_gene: TRBJ2-1
CDR3aa: ASSSGAQF

v_gene: TRBV4-1
j_gene: TRBJ2-7
CDR3aa: TSSQGFRAGGNEQY

v_gene: TRBV15
j_gene: TRBJ2-3
CDR3aa: ATSTSGGTGDTQY

v_gene: TRBV4-3
j_gene: TRBJ1-2
CDR3aa: ASSQEGYGYT

v_gene: TRBV20-1
j_gene: TRBJ2-1
CDR3aa: CAGTSGVRALNEQF

v_gene: TRBV6-2/TRBV6-3
j_gene: TRBJ2-3
CDR3aa: ASSNTGSTDTQY

v_gene: TRBV6-5
j_gene: TRBJ1-2
CDR3aa: ASRGTAINYGYT

v_gene: TRBV9
j_gene: TRBJ2-2
CDR3aa: ASSGLAGGTGELF

v_gene: TRBV5-8
j_gene: TRBJ2-7
CDR3aa: ARSLWGAYEQY

v_gene: TRBV29-1
j_gene: TRBJ2-1
CDR3aa: SVEPSGGIEQF

v_gene: TRBV7-9
j_gene: TRBJ2-3
CDR3aa: ASSSTEGIFPDTQY

v_gene: TRBV5-1
j_gene: TRBJ1-2
CDR3aa: ASSPRSSGDYGYT

v_gene: TRBV29-1
j_gene: TRBJ1-2
CDR3aa: SAEIDFYGYT

v_gene: TRBV29-1
j_gene: TRBJ2-6
CDR3aa: SVPGSSGANVLT

v_gene: TRBV13
j_gene: TRBJ1-1
CDR3aa: ASSPWTGMNTEAF

v_gene: TRBV15
j_gene: TRBJ2-5
CDR3aa: ATSPGGGGETQY